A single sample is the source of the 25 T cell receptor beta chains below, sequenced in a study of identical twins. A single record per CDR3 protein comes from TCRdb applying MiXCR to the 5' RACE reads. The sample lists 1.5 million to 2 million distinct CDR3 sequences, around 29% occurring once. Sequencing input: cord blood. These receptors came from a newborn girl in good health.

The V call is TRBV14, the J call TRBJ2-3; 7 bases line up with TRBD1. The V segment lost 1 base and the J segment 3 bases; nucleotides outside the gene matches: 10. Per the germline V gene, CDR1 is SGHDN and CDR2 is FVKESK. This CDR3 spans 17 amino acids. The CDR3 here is CASSQVWQGVGTDTQYF. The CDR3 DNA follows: TGTGCCAGCAGCCAAGTTTGGCAGGGGGTCGGAACAGATACGCAGTATTTT.

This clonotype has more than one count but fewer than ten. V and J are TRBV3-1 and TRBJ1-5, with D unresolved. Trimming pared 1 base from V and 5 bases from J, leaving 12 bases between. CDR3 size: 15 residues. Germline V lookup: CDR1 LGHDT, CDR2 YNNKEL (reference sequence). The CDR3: CASSQGKGWDQPQHF. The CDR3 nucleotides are TGTGCCAGCAGCCAAGGAAAGGGATGGGATCAGCCCCAGCATTTT.

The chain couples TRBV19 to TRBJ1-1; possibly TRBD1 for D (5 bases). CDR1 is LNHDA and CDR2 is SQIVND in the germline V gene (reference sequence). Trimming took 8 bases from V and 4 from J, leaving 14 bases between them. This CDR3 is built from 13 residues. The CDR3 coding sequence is TGTGCCAGTCTTCCCCGGGGGAGCACTGAAGCTTTCTTT. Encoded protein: CASLPRGSTEAFF.

The CDR3 sequence is CASTTIAGYNEQFF. CDR3 bases: TGTGCCAGCACCACAATAGCGGGATACAATGAGCAGTTCTTC. The V gene is TRBV12-3 or TRBV12-4, the J gene TRBJ2-1; 8 nucleotides line up with TRBD2. Germline trimming cut 7 bases from V and 4 bases from J; bases unmatched to any gene: 6. This CDR3 is 14 amino acids long.

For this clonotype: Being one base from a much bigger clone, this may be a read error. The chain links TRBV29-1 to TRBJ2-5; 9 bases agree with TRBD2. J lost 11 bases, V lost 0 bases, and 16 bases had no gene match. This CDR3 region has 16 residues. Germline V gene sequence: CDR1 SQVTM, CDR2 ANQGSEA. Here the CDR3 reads CSVEELAGTPGNEQYF. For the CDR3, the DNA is TGCAGCGTTGAAGAGCTAGCGGGGACACCCGGCAATGAGCAGTACTTC.

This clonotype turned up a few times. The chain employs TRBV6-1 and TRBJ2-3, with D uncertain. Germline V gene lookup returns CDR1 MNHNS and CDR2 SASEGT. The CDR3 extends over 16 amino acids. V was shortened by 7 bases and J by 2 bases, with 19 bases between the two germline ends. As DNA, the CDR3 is TGTGCCAGCATTGGGTGGACCGATTATTTCACAGATACGCAGTATTTT. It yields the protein CASIGWTDYFTDTQYF.

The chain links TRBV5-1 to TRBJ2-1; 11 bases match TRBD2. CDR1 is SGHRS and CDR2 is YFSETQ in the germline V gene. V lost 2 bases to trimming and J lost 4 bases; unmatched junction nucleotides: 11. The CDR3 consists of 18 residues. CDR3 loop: CASSLVLAGDPFYNEQFF. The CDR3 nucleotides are TGCGCCAGCAGCTTAGTACTAGCGGGGGACCCTTTTTACAATGAGCAGTTCTTC.

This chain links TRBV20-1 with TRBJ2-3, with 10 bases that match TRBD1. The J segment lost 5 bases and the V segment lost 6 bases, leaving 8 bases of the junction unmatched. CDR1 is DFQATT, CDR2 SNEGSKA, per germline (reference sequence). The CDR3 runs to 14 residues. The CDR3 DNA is TGCAGTGCAACCGACAGGGGGCGCGGAGATACGCAGTATTTT. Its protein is CSATDRGRGDTQYF.

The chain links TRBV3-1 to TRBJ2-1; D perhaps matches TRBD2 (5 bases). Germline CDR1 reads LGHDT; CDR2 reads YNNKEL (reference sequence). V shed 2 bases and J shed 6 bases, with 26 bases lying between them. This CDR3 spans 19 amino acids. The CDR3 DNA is TGTGCCAGCAGCCAAAGTCCCGAGGGTTGGGTCCGCTTTTCCAATGAGCAGTTCTTC. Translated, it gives CASSQSPEGWVRFSNEQFF.

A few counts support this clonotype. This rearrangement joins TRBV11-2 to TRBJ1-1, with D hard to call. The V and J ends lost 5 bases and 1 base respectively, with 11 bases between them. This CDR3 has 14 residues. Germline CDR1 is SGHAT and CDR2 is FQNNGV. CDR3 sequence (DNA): TGTGCCAGCAGCCCCCTAACTAAGAACACTGAAGCTTTCTTT. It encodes CASSPLTKNTEAFF.

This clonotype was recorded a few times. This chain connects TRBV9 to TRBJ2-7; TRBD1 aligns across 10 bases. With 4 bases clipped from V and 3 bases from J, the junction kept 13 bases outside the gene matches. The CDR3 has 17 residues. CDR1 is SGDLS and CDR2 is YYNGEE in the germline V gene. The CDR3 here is CASSPRPLDRGGYEQYF. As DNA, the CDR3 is TGTGCCAGCAGCCCAAGACCCCTGGACAGGGGGGGCTACGAGCAGTACTTC.

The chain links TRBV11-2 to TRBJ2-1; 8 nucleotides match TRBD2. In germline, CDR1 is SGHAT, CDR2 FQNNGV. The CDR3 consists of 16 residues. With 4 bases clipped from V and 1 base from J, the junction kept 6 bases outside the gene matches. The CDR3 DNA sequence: TGTGCCAGCAGCTCTGGTCGGGAGGGTTCCTACAATGAGCAGTTCTTC. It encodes CASSSGREGSYNEQFF.

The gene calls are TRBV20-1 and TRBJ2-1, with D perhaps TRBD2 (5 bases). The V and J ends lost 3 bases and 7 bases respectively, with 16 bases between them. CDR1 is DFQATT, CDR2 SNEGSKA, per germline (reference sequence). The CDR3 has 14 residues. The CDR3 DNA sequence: TGCAGTGCTAGTCGTACTAGGTGGGAAAATGAGCAGTTCTTC. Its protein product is CSASRTRWENEQFF.

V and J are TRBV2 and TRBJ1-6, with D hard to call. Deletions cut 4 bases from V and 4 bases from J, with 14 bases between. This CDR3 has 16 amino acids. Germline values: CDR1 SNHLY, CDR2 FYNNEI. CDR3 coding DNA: TGTGCCAGCAGTGTTCAGGAGACGGGATATAATTCACCCCTCCACTTT. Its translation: CASSVQETGYNSPLHF. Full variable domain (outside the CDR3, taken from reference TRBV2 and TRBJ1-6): EPEVTQTPSHQVTQMGQEVILRCVPISNHLYFYWYRQILGQKVEFLVSFYNNEISEKSEIFDDQFSVERPDGSNFTLKIRSTKLEDSAMYFCASSVQETGYNSPLHFGNGTRLTVT.

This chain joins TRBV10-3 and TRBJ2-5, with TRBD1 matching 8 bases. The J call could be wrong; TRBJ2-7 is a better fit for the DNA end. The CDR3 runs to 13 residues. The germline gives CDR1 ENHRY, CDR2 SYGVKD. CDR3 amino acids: CAISGTGRYEQYF. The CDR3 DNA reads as TGTGCCATCAGTGGGACAGGGAGGTACGAGCAGTACTTC.

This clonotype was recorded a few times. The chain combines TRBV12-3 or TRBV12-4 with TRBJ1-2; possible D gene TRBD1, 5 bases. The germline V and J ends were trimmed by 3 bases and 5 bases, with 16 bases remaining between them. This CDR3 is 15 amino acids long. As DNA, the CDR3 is TGTGCCAGCAGTTTGGGACTCCGAACTCCTTATGGCTACACCTTC. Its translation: CASSLGLRTPYGYTF.

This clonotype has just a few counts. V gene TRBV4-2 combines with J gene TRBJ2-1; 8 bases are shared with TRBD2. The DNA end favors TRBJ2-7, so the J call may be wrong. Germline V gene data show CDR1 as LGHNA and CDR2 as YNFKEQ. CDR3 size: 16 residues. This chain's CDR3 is CASSQWYSGEYNEQYF. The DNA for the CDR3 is TGTGCCAGCAGCCAATGGTATAGCGGGGAGTACAATGAGCAGTACTTC.

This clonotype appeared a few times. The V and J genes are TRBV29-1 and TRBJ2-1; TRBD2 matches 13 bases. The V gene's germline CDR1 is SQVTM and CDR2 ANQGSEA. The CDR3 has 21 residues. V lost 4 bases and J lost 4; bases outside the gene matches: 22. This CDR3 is CSVGAGQDFRTSGSGYNEQFF. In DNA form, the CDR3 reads TGCAGCGTTGGGGCCGGACAGGATTTCAGGACTAGCGGGAGTGGGTACAATGAGCAGTTCTTC.

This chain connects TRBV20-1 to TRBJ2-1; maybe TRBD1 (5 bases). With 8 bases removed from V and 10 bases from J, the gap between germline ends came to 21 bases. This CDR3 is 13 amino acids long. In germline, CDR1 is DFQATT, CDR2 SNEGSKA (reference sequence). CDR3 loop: CSPSPQGTYEQFF. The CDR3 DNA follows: TGCAGTCCCTCACCCCAGGGAACCTACGAGCAGTTCTTC.

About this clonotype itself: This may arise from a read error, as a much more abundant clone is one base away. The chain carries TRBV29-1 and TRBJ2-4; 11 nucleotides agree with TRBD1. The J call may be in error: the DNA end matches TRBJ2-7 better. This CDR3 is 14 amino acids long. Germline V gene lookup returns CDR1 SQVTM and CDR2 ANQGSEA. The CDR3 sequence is CSVDGTGGSYEQYF. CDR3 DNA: TGCAGCGTTGACGGGACAGGGGGCTCCTACGAGCAGTACTTC.

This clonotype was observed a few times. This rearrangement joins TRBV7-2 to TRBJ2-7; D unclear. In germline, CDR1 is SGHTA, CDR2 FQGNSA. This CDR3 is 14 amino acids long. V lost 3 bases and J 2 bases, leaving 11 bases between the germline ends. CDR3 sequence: CASSFSRPTYEQYF. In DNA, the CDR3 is TGTGCCAGCAGCTTCAGCAGGCCCACCTACGAGCAGTACTTC.

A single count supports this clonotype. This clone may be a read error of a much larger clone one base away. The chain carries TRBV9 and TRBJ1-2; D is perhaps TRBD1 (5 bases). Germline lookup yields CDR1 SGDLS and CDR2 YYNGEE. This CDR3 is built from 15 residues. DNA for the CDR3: TGTGCCTGCAGCGTAGATGGGCAGGGCGAGTATGGCTACACCTTC. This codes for CACSVDGQGEYGYTF.

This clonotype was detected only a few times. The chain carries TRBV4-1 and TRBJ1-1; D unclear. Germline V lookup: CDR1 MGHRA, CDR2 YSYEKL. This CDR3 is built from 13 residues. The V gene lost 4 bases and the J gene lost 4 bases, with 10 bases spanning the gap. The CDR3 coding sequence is TGCGCCAGCAGCCCTACATCGGGCACTGAAGCTTTCTTT. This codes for CASSPTSGTEAFF.

In DNA form, the CDR3 reads TGTGCCACCAGTGGGCTAGCGCTCAATGAGCAGTTCTTC. It encodes CATSGLALNEQFF. The chain has TRBV24-1 and TRBJ2-1, with D possibly matching TRBD2 (6 bases). Germline CDR1 KGHDR, CDR2 SFDVKD. The CDR3 is 13 amino acids. Trimming took 5 bases from V and 6 from J, leaving 10 bases between them.

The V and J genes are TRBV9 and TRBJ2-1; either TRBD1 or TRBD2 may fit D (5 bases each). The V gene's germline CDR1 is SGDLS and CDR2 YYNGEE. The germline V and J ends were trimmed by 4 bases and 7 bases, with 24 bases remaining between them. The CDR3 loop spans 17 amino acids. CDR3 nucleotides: TGTGCCAGCAGCCTAAGATCCGGGACCCCCAGGCGGAATGAGCAGTTCTTC. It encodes CASSLRSGTPRRNEQFF.